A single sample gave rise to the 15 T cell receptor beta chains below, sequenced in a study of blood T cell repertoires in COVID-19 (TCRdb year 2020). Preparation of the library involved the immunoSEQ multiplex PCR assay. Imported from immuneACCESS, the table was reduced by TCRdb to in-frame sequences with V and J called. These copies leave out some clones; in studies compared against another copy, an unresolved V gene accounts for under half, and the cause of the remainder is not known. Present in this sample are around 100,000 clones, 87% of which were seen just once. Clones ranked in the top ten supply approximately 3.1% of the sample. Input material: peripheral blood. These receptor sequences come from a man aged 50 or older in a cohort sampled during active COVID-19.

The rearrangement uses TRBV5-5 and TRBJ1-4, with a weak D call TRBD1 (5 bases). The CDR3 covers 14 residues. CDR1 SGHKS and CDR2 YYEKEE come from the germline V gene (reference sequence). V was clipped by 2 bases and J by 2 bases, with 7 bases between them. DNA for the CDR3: TGTGCCAGCAGCTTCGGGGGGACTAATGAAAAACTGTTTTTT. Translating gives CASSFGGTNEKLFF.

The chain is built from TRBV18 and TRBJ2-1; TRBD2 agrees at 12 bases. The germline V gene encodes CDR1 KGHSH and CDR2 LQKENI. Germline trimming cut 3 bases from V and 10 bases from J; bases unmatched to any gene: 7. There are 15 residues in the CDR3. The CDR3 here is CASSPLLAGGLEQFF. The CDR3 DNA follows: TGTGCCAGCTCACCTCTACTAGCGGGGGGATTGGAGCAGTTCTTC.

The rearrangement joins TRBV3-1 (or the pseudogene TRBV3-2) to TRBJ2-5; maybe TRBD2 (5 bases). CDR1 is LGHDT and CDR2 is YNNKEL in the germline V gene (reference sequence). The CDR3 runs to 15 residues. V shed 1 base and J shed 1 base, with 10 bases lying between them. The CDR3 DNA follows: TGTGCCAGCAGCCAAGCGCCGGGGAGCCAAGAGACCCAGTACTTC. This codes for CASSQAPGSQETQYF.

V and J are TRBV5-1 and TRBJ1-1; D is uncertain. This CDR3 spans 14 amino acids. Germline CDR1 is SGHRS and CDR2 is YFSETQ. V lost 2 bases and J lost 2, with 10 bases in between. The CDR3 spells CASSFVGDNTEAFF. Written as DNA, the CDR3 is TGCGCCAGCAGCTTCGTCGGGGATAACACTGAAGCTTTCTTT.

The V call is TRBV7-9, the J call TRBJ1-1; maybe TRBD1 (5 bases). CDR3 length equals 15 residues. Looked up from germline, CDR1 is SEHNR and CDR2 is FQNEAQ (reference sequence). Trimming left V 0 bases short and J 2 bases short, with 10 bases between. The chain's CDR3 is CASSLAQGFNTEAFF. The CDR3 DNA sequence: TGTGCCAGCAGCTTAGCGCAGGGCTTTAACACTGAAGCTTTCTTT.

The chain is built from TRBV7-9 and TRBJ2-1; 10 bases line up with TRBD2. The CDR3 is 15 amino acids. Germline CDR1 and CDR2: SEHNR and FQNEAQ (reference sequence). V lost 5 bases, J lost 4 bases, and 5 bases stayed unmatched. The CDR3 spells CASSLSGGEYNEQFF. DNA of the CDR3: TGTGCCAGCAGCCTCAGCGGGGGGGAGTACAATGAGCAGTTCTTC.

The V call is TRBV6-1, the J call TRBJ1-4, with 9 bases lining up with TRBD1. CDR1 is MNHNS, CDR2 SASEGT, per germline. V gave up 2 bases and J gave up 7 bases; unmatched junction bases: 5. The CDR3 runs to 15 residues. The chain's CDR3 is CASSEPGQGPEKLFF. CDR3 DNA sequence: TGTGCCAGCAGTGAACCGGGACAGGGACCTGAAAAACTGTTTTTT.

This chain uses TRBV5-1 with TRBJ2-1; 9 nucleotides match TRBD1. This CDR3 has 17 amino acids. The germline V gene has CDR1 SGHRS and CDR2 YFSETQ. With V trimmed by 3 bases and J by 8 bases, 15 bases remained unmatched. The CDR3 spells CASSWLPSGQGTDEQFF. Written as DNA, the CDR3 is TGCGCCAGCAGCTGGCTTCCCTCGGGACAGGGTACCGATGAGCAGTTCTTC. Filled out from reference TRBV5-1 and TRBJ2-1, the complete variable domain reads KAGVTQTPRYLIKTRGQQVTLSCSPISGHRSVSWYQQTPGQGLQFLFEYFSETQRNKGNFPGRFSGRQFSNSRSEMNVSTLELGDSALYLCASSWLPSGQGTDEQFFGPGTRLTVL.

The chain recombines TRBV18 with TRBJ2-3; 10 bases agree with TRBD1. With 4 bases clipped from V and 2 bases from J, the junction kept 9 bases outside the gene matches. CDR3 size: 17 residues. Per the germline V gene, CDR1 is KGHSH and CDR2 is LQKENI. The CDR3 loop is CASSLEQGQGNTDTQYF. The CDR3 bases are TGTGCCAGCTCACTAGAGCAGGGACAGGGGAACACAGATACGCAGTATTTT.

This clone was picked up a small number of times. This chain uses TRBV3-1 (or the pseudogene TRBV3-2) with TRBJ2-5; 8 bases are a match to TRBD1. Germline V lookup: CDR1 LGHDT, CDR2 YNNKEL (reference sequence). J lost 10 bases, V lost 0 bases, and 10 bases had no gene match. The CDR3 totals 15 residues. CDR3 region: CASSQDRQGALHQYF. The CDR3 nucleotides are TGTGCCAGCAGCCAAGATAGGCAGGGGGCCCTTCACCAGTACTTC.

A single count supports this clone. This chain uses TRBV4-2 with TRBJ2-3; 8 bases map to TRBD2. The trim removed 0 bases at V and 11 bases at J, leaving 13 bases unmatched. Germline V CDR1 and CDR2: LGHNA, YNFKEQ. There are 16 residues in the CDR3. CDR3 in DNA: TGTGCCAGCAGCCAAGATCCGGGGGGTAGCGGGGTTGGGCAGTATTTT. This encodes CASSQDPGGSGVGQYF.

This CDR3 is CATSDSGTGVNQPQHF. The CDR3 bases are TGTGCCACCAGTGATTCCGGGACAGGGGTTAATCAGCCCCAGCATTTT. The chain couples TRBV24-1 to TRBJ1-5; 10 positions match TRBD1. Germline V gene sequence: CDR1 KGHDR, CDR2 SFDVKD. The junction had 4 bases not matched to a gene; V was cut back by 2 bases and J by 4 bases. This CDR3 contains 16 residues.

For the CDR3, the DNA is TGTGCCAGCAGTTCCCCCGGGGTCTCCTACAATGAGCAGTTCTTC. Encoded protein: CASSSPGVSYNEQFF. The chain employs TRBV5-6 and TRBJ2-1, with D maybe TRBD2 (5 bases). The ends were cut back, 5 bases at V and 0 bases at J, with 12 bases in the middle. Germline CDR1 SGHDT, CDR2 YYEEEE. The CDR3 length is 15 residues.

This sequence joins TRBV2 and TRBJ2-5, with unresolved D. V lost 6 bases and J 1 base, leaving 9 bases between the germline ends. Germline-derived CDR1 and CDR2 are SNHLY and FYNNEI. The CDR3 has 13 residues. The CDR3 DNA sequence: TGTGCCAGCAGCGCAGAATTCCAAGAGACCCAGTACTTC. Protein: CASSAEFQETQYF.

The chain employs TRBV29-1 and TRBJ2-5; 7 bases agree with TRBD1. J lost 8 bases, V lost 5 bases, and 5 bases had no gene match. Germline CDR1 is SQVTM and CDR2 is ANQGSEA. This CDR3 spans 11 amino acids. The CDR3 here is CSVHRGGTQYF. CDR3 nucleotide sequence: TGCAGCGTTCACAGGGGTGGTACCCAGTACTTC.